This T cell receptor beta chain was identified during a study of blood T cell repertoires in COVID-19. Study-level background: PBMCs, B-cell-depleted T cells, or T cells provided the cDNA or gDNA that made up the material.

The study recruited people aged roughly 18 to 100 years across around 23 US areas. Recovered status in Cohort 3 required two negative PCRs, clearance, or symptom resolution. Unmatched junction bases numbered 4, after V lost 1 base and J lost 7 bases. Germline CDR1 KGHSH, CDR2 LQKENI. The CDR3 runs 14 residues. Original analysis: Estimation of nucleated cell counts relied on the amplification of reference gene primers. TCRdb's copy holds only in-frame clones and misses some; the assay was immunoSEQ multiplex PCR. V, J and clone size reflect that table, while D and trimming were determined from the DNA. The sample has about 300,000 clones; 75% to 90% are singletons.

The sequenced sample was PBMCs or T cells enriched from blood (not recorded which). The sequence derives from a man aged 55 to 70 who had recovered from COVID-19. V is TRBV18 and J is TRBJ1-5; 7 bases fit TRBD1. The chain's CDR3 is CASSPQGANQPQHF. Written as DNA, the CDR3 is TGTGCCAGCTCACCACAGGGGGCGAACCAGCCCCAGCATTTT.